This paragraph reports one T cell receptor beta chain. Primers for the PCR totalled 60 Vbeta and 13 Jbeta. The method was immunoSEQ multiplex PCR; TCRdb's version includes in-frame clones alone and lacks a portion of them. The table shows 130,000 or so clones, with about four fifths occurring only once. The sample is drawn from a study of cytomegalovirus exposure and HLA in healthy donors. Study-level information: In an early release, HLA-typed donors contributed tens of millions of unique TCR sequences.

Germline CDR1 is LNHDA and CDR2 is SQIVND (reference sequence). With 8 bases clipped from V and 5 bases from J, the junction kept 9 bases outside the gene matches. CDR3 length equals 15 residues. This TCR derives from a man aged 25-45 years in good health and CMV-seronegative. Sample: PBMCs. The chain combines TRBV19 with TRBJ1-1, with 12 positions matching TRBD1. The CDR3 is CASEGQGALRTEAFF. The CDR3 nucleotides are TGTGCCAGTGAGGGACAGGGGGCACTTCGGACTGAAGCTTTCTTT.